Only a few counts were recorded for the clone carrying this T cell receptor beta chain. The antigen remains unidentified. J was trimmed by 3 bases and V by 3 bases; bases with no gene match: 2. Germline CDR1 is SEHNR and CDR2 is FQNEAQ (reference sequence). The CDR3 contains 13 residues. The sample belongs to a study of beta chain features in type 1 diabetes. General observations from the study: Shortening that was moderate but significant affected the TCRB CDR3s of Type 1 diabetes patients in all four CD4+ subsets.

Of the isolated RNA, all was reverse transcribed, and so the sequenced material was expressed TCRB transcripts. Profiled with immunoSEQ multiplex PCR; TCRdb holds only in-frame clones, not every one. The sample lists some 250,000 clones, 9.5% to 13% seen once, with around 0.017% in the top ten. The source is a man aged 30-40 years with type 1 diabetes. This rearrangement joins TRBV7-9 to TRBJ2-7; 7 bases map to TRBD2. Sample: naive CD4+ T cells from blood. DNA of the CDR3: TGTGCCAGCAGCTTTGGGGGGGGCTACGAGCAGTACTTC. This encodes CASSFGGGYEQYF. Complete variable domain (other parts from reference TRBV7-9 and TRBJ2-7): DTGVSQNPRHKITKRGQNVTFRCDPISEHNRLYWYRQTLGQGPEFLTYFQNEAQLEKSRLLSDRFSAERPKGSFSTLEIQRTEQGDSAMYLCASSFGGGYEQYFGPGTRLTVT.